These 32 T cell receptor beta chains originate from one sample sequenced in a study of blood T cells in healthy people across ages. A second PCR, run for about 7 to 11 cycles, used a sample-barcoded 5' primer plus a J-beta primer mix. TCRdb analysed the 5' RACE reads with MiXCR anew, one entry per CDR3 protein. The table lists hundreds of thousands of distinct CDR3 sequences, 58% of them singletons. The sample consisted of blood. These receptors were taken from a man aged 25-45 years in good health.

The CDR3 DNA reads as TGTGCCAGCAGCGTAATTACCGGGACTAGCGGCCGCGAGCAGTACTTC. Its translation: CASSVITGTSGREQYF. The chain employs TRBV7-9 and TRBJ2-7; 11 bases align to TRBD2. J was trimmed by 6 bases and V by 5 bases; bases with no gene match: 12. The CDR3 runs to 16 residues. Germline V gene sequence: CDR1 SEHNR, CDR2 FQNEAQ (reference sequence).

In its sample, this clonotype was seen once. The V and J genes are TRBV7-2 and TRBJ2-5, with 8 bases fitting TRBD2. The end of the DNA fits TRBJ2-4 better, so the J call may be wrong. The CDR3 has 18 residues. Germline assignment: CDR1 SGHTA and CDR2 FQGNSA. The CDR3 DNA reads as TGTGCCAGCAGCTACGAGGCTTTCATAGCGGGGCCCCCCAACATTCAGTACTTC. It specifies CASSYEAFIAGPPNIQYF.

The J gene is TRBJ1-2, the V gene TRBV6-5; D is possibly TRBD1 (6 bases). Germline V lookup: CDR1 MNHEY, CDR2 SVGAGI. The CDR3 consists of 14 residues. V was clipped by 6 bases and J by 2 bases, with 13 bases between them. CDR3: CASRLDRNNYGYTF. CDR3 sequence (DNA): TGTGCCAGCAGGTTAGACAGGAACAACTATGGCTACACCTTC.

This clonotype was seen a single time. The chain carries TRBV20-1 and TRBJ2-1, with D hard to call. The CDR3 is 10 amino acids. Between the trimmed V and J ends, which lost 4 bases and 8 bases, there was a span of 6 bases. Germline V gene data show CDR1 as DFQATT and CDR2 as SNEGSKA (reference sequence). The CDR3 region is CSAIVDEQFF. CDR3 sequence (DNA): TGCAGTGCTATTGTCGATGAGCAGTTCTTC.

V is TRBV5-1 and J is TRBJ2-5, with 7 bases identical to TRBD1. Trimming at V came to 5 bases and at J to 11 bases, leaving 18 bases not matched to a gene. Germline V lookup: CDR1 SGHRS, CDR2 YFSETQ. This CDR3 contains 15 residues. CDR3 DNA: TGCGCCAGCAGACCCGACAGGGCAGAAGGTGGTGAGCAGTACTTC. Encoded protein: CASRPDRAEGGEQYF. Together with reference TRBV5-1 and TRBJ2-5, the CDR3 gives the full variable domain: KAGVTQTPRYLIKTRGQQVTLSCSPISGHRSVSWYQQTPGQGLQFLFEYFSETQRNKGNFPGRFSGRQFSNSRSEMNVSTLELGDSALYLCASRPDRAEGGEQYFGPGTRLLVL.

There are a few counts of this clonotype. The CDR3 coding sequence is TGCAGTGCTAGAACTGGATGTGGGCAGTACTTC. Amino acid sequence: CSARTGCGQYF. This chain connects TRBV20-1 to TRBJ2-7; D not resolved. V lost 2 bases and J 9 bases, leaving 11 bases between the germline ends. Germline lookup yields CDR1 DFQATT and CDR2 SNEGSKA (reference sequence). This CDR3 comprises 11 residues.

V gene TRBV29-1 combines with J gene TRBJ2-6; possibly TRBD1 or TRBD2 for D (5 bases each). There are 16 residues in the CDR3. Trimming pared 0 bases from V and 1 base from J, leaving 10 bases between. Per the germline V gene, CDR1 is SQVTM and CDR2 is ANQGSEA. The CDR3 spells CSVEDLEGSGANVLTF. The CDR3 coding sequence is TGCAGCGTTGAAGATCTAGAGGGGTCTGGGGCCAACGTCCTGACTTTC.

This chain's CDR3 is CASGQGARNQPQHF. The CDR3 DNA reads TGTGCTAGTGGCCAGGGGGCGCGCAATCAGCCCCAGCATTTT. The chain couples TRBV12-5 to TRBJ1-5; TRBD1 matches 8 bases. The CDR3 is 14 amino acids. With V trimmed by 6 bases and J by 2 bases, 3 bases remained unmatched. Germline CDR1 is LGHNT and CDR2 is FRNRAP.

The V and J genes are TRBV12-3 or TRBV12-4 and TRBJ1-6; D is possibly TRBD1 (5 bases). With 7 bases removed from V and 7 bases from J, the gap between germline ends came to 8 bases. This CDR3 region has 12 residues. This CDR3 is CASMKGNSPLHF. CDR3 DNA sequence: TGTGCCAGCATGAAGGGGAATTCACCCCTCCACTTT.

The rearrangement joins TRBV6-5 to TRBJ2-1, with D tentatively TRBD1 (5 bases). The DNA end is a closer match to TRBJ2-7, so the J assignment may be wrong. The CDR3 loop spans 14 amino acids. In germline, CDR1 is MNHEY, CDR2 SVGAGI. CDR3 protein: CASSYGALRDEQYF. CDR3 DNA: TGTGCCAGCAGTTACGGGGCCCTACGCGACGAGCAGTACTTC.

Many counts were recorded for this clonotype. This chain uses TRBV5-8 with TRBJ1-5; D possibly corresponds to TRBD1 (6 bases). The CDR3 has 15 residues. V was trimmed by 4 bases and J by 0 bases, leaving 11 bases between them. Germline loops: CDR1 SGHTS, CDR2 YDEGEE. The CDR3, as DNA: TGTGCCAGCAGCATACAGGGTTTTAGCAATCAGCCCCAGCATTTT. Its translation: CASSIQGFSNQPQHF.

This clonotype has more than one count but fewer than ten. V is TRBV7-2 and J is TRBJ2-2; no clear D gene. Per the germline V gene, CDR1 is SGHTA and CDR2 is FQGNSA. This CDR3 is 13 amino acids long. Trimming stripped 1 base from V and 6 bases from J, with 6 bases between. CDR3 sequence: CASSLGMAGELFF. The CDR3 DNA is TGTGCCAGCAGCTTAGGGATGGCCGGGGAGCTGTTTTTT.

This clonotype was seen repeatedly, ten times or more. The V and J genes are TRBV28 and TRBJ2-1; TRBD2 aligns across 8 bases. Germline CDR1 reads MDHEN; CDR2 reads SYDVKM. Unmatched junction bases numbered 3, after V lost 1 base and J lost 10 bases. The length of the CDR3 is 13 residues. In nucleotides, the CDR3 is TGTGCCAGCAGTTTATCGGGGGGGAACGAGCAGTTCTTC. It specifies CASSLSGGNEQFF.

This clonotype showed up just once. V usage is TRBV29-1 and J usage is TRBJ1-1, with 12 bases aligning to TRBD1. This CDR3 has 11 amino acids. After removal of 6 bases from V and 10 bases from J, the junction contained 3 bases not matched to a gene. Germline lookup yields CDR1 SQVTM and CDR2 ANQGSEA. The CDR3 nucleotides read TGCAGCGTCGGGGACAGGGGGCGAGCTTTCTTT. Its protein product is CSVGDRGRAFF.

In nucleotides, the CDR3 is TGTGCCAGCAGCTCCGGGACGATCAAACCCAACATTCAGTACTTC. Translating gives CASSSGTIKPNIQYF. The chain is built from TRBV7-9 and TRBJ2-4; either TRBD1 or TRBD2 may fit D (5 bases each). The germline V gene has CDR1 SEHNR and CDR2 FQNEAQ (reference sequence). The CDR3 sequence is 15 residues long. V lost 4 bases and J 7 bases, leaving 17 bases between the germline ends.

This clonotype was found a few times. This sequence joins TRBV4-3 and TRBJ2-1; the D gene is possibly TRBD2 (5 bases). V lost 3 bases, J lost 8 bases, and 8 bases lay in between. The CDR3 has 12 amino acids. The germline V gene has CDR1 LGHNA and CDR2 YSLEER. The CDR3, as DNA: TGCGCCAGCAGCCAGATCGGGGATGAGCAGTTCTTC. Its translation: CASSQIGDEQFF.

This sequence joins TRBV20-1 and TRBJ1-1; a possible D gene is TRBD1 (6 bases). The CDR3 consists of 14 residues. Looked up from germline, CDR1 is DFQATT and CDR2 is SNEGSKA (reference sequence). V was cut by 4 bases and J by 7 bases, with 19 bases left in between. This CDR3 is CSAKEGGPLREAFF. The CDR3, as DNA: TGCAGTGCTAAGGAGGGGGGCCCCCTTCGTGAAGCTTTCTTT.

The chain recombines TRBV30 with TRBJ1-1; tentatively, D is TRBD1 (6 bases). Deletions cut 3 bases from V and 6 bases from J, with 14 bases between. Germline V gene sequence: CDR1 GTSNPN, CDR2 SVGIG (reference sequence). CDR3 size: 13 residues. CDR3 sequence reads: CAWRPQGYAEAFF. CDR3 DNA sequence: TGTGCCTGGAGACCACAGGGTTACGCTGAAGCTTTCTTT. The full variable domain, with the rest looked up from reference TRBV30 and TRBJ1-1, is SQTIHQWPATLVQPVGSPLSLECTVEGTSNPNLYWYRQAAGRGLQLLFYSVGIGQISSEVPQNLSASRPQDRQFILSSKKLLLSDSGFYLCAWRPQGYAEAFFGQGTRLTVV.

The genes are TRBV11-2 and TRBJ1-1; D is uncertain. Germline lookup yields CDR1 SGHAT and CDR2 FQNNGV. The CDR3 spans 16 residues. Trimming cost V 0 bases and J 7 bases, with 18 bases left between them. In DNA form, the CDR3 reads TGTGCCAGCAGCTTAGATCTTATCGTCGGCGGTAGTGAAGCTTTCTTT. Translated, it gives CASSLDLIVGGSEAFF.

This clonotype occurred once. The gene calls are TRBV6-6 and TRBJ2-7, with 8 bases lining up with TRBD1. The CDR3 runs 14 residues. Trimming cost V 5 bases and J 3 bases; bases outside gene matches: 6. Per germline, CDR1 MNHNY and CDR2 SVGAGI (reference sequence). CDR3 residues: CASSPETGVYEQYF. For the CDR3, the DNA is TGTGCCAGCAGTCCCGAGACAGGGGTCTACGAGCAGTACTTC.

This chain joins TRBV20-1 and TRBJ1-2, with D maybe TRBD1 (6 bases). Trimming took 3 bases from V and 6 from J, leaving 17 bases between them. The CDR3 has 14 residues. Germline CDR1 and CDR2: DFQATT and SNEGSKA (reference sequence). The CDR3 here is CSASSIGGRDGYTF. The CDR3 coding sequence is TGCAGTGCTAGTTCAATCGGGGGCCGGGATGGCTACACCTTC.

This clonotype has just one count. For the CDR3, the DNA is TGTGCCATCAGTGAACCGGGACAGGGGGTTCAGCCCCAGCATTTT. Protein sequence: CAISEPGQGVQPQHF. The chain carries TRBV10-3 and TRBJ1-5; TRBD1 agrees at 11 bases. The CDR3 sequence is 15 residues long. Germline V gives CDR1 ENHRY, CDR2 SYGVKD. J was trimmed by 6 bases and V by 3 bases; bases with no gene match: 4.

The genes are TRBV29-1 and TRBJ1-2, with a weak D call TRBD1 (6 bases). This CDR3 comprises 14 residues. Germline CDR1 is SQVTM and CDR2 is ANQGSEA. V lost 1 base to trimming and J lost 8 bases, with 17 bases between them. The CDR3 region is CSVEGGQGVWGYTF. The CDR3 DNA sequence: TGCAGCGTTGAAGGGGGGCAGGGTGTATGGGGCTACACCTTC.

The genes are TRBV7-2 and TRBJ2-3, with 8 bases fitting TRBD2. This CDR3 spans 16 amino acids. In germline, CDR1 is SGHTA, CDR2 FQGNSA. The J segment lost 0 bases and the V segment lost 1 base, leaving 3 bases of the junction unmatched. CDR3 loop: CASSLGAGASTDTQYF. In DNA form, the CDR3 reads TGTGCCAGCAGCTTAGGAGCGGGGGCGAGCACAGATACGCAGTATTTT.

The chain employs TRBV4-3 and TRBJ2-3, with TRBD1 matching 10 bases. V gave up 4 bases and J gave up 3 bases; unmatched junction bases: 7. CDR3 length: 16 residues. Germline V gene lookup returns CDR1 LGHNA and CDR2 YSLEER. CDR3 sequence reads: CASSPRQGAWTDTQYF. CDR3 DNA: TGCGCCAGCAGCCCAAGACAGGGGGCATGGACAGATACGCAGTATTTT.

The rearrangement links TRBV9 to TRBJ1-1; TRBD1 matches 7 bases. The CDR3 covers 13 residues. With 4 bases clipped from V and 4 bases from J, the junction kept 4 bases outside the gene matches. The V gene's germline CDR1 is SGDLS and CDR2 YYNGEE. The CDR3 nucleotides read TGTGCCAGCAGCTCCACAGGGGCCACTGAAGCTTTCTTT. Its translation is CASSSTGATEAFF.

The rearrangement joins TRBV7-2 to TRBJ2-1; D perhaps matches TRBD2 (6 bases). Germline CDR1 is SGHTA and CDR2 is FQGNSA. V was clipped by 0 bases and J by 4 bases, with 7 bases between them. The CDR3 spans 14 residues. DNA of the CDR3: TGTGCCAGCAGCTTAGCCCGGGAGTACAATGAGCAGTTCTTC. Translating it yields CASSLAREYNEQFF.

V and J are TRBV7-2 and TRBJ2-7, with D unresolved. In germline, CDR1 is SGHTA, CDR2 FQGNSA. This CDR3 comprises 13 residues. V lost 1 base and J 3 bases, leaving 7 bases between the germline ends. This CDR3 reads CASSLDIVYEQYF. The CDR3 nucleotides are TGTGCCAGCAGCTTAGATATAGTCTACGAGCAGTACTTC. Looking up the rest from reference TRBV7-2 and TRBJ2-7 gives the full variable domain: GAGVSQSPSNKVTEKGKDVELRCDPISGHTALYWYRQSLGQGLEFLIYFQGNSAPDKSGLPSDRFSAERTGGSVSTLTIQRTQQEDSAVYLCASSLDIVYEQYFGPGTRLTVT.

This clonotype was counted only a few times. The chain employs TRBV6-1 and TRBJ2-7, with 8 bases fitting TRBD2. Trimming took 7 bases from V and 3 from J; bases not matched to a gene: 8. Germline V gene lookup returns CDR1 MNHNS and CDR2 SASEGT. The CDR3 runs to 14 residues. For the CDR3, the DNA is TGTGCCAGCATGCTTCGGGAGGGGATCTACGAGCAGTACTTC. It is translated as CASMLREGIYEQYF.

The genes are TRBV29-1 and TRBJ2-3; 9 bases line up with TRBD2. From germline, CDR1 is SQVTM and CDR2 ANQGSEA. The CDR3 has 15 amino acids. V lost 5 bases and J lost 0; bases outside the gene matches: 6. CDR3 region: CSVTRTSASTDTQYF. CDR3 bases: TGCAGCGTTACCCGGACTAGCGCTAGCACAGATACGCAGTATTTT.

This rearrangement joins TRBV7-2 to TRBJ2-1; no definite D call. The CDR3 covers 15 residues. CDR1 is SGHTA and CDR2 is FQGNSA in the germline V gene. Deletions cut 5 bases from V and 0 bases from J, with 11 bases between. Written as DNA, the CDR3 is TGTGCCAGCAGCCGCGTGGTGGGCTCCTACAATGAGCAGTTCTTC. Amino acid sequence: CASSRVVGSYNEQFF.

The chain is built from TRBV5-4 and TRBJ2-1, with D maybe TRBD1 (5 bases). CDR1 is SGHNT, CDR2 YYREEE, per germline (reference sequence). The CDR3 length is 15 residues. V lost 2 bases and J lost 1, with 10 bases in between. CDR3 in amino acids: CASSFTAGSYNEQFF. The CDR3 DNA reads TGTGCCAGCAGCTTTACGGCAGGGTCCTACAATGAGCAGTTCTTC. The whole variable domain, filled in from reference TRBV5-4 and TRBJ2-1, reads ETGVTQSPTHLIKTRGQQVTLRCSSQSGHNTVSWYQQALGQGPQFIFQYYREEENGRGNFPPRFSGLQFPNYSSELNVNALELDDSALYLCASSFTAGSYNEQFFGPGTRLTVL.